These T cell receptor beta chains were read from a single sample in a study of shared clonotypes between healthy human individuals. Profiled with immunoSEQ multiplex PCR; TCRdb holds only in-frame clones, not every one. The repertoire holds hundreds of thousands of clones, with more than 60% as singletons. The sequencing sample was made of memory CD4+ T cells sorted from blood. The receptor set was obtained from a man younger than 40 in good health. The CDR3 runs from the conserved cysteine through the conserved F or W. D genes are given only for firm matches. Clone size is stated in some rows and not others, as once, few, many or a class when expanded.

TRBJ2-7	.	TRBV5-1	TRBD2	CASSPGLAGDEQYF	TGCGCCAGTAGCCCGGGACTAGCGGGAGACGAGCAGTACTTC
TRBJ1-5	.	TRBV19	.	CASSISHQPQHF	TGTGCCAGTAGTATAAGTCATCAGCCCCAGCATTTT
TRBJ2-3	few	TRBV2	.	CASRESLKTSLRVSQYF	TGTGCCAGCAGGGAAAGCTTAAAGACTAGTTTGAGGGTGTCGCAGTATTTT
TRBJ2-7	.	TRBV9	TRBD1	CASSRGQGGYEQYF	TGTGCCAGCAGCCGAGGACAGGGGGGGTACGAGCAGTACTTC
TRBJ2-7	.	TRBV14	TRBD1	CASSQVFSTGGLYEQYF	TGTGCCAGCAGCCAAGTCTTTTCGACAGGGGGACTCTACGAGCAGTACTTC
TRBJ2-7	.	TRBV28	.	CATGVRRASYEQYF	TGTGCCACTGGGGTGCGGCGGGCGTCCTACGAGCAGTACTTC
TRBJ1-3	.	TRBV10-3	.	CAIRQEKRDTIYF	TGTGCCATCAGACAGGAGAAAAGGGACACCATATATTTT
TRBJ1-5	.	TRBV10-1	TRBD1	CASSEWGDRDSNQPQHF	TGCGCCAGCAGTGAGTGGGGGGACAGGGATAGCAATCAGCCCCAGCATTTT
TRBJ2-7	many	TRBV18	.	CASSTTHEAYEQYF	TGTGCCAGCTCGACCACTCACGAGGCCTACGAGCAGTACTTC
TRBJ1-2	few	TRBV10-3	TRBD1	CAISPQGGYGYTF	TGTGCCATCAGTCCACAGGGGGGCTATGGCTACACCTTC
TRBJ2-7	once	TRBV28	.	CASSFGSSYEQYF	TGTGCCAGCAGTTTTGGCAGCTCCTACGAGCAGTACTTC
TRBJ1-2	.	TRBV29-1	TRBD1	CSVRTGNYGYTF	TGCAGCGTTAGGACAGGCAACTATGGCTACACCTTC
TRBJ2-7	few	TRBV7-2	.	CASSLEGLTYEQYF	TGTGCCAGCAGCTTAGAGGGACTCACCTACGAGCAGTACTTC
TRBJ2-1	few	TRBV2	.	CASSRRMGGHNEQFF	TGTGCCAGCAGTCGTCGAATGGGGGGCCACAATGAGCAGTTCTTC
TRBJ2-7	.	TRBV5-1	TRBD2	CASSLGTSGRYEQYF	TGCGCCAGCAGTCTCGGGACTAGCGGGAGATACGAGCAGTACTTC
TRBJ2-1	.	TRBV11-3	.	CASSLGNRNNEQFF	TGTGCCAGCAGCTTAGGGAACAGAAACAATGAGCAGTTCTTC
TRBJ2-7	.	TRBV6-1	.	CASNWQGMQEQYF	TGTGCCAGCAACTGGCAGGGAATGCAGGAGCAGTACTTC
TRBJ1-5	medium-sized	TRBV9	.	CASSVSWGERPQHF	TGTGCCAGCAGCGTTTCGTGGGGGGAAAGGCCCCAGCATTTT
TRBJ2-7	once	TRBV19	TRBD2	CASRTTSGRAYEQYF	TGTGCCAGTAGGACGACTAGCGGGAGAGCCTACGAGCAGTACTTC
TRBJ2-1	once	TRBV4-2	TRBD1	CASSLQTTGDNEQFF	TGTGCCAGCAGTCTTCAGACCACAGGGGACAATGAGCAGTTCTTC
TRBJ2-3	.	TRBV7-3	TRBD1	CASSYQGADTQYF	TGTGCCAGCAGCTACCAGGGGGCAGATACGCAGTATTTT
TRBJ2-5	.	TRBV30	TRBD2	CAWSAIGGTRVPETQYF	TGTGCCTGGAGTGCTATAGGAGGGACTAGGGTCCCAGAGACCCAGTACTTC
TRBJ2-7	.	TRBV6-1	TRBD2	CAISPNSGTYYEQYF	TGTGCCATCAGCCCGAATAGCGGGACCTACTACGAGCAGTACTTC
TRBJ2-3	.	TRBV10-2	TRBD2	CASSTSGTSGGSTDTQYF	TGCGCCAGCAGTACCTCCGGGACTAGCGGGGGGAGCACAGATACGCAGTATTTT
TRBJ2-2	.	TRBV5-1	.	CASSTRTTGELFF	TGCGCCAGCAGCACCCGGACTACCGGGGAGCTGTTTTTT
TRBJ2-7	many	TRBV7-2	TRBD2	CASTASGRVGEQYF	TGTGCCAGCACCGCTAGCGGGAGGGTGGGGGAGCAGTACTTC
TRBJ1-5	few	TRBV19	TRBD1	CASSVTGGNQPQHF	TGTGCCAGTAGTGTCACAGGGGGTAATCAGCCCCAGCATTTT
TRBJ2-7	.	TRBV6-5	.	CASSPYYEQYF	TGTGCCAGCAGTCCCTACTACGAGCAGTACTTC
TRBJ2-2	.	TRBV18	.	CASSPSGGYGTGELFF	TGTGCCAGCTCACCATCAGGGGGGTACGGCACCGGGGAGCTGTTTTTT
TRBJ1-1	.	TRBV4-1	TRBD1	CASSRPTGPNTEAFF	TGCGCCAGCAGCCGTCCGACAGGGCCAAACACTGAAGCTTTCTTT
TRBJ2-2	few	TRBV19	TRBD2	CASSTLAGTNTGELFF	TGTGCCAGTAGTACTCTAGCGGGGACGAACACCGGGGAGCTGTTTTTT
TRBJ2-5	.	TRBV5-1	TRBD1	CASSLTGTGETQYF	TGCGCCAGCAGCCTGACAGGGACGGGAGAGACCCAGTACTTC
TRBJ2-7	.	TRBV7-2	TRBD2	CASSSHARTSGSYEQYF	TGTGCCAGCAGCTCCCACGCCCGAACTAGCGGGAGCTACGAGCAGTACTTC
TRBJ2-1	.	TRBV11-3	TRBD2	CASSPGLAGGRGEQFF	TGTGCCAGCAGCCCGGGACTAGCGGGAGGGCGAGGTGAGCAGTTCTTC
TRBJ2-7	.	TRBV19	.	CASSIVARGISYEQYF	TGTGCCAGTAGTATAGTAGCCAGGGGAATCTCCTACGAGCAGTACTTC
TRBJ1-1	.	TRBV19	.	CASRTPDEAEAFF	TGTGCCAGTAGAACACCCGATGAGGCTGAAGCTTTCTTT
TRBJ2-1	.	TRBV30	.	CAWSVASFENEQFF	TGTGCCTGGAGTGTTGCTTCGTTTGAGAATGAGCAGTTCTTC
TRBJ2-7	.	TRBV6-1	TRBD1	CASSGRDRVPYEQYF	TGTGCCAGCAGTGGAAGGGACAGGGTCCCCTACGAGCAGTACTTC
TRBJ1-1	.	TRBV5-1	.	CASSLDAALSNTEAFF	TGCGCCAGCAGCTTGGACGCAGCCCTTTCGAACACTGAAGCTTTCTTT
TRBJ2-1	.	TRBV9	TRBD2	CASSVRGLASYNEQFF	TGTGCCAGCAGCGTACGGGGACTAGCATCTTACAATGAGCAGTTCTTC
TRBJ2-3	many	TRBV30	.	CAWSSSSGPFTQYF	TGTGCCTGGAGTTCCTCAAGTGGCCCTTTTACGCAGTATTTT
TRBJ1-2	few	TRBV6-1	.	CATPFVYYGYTF	TGTGCCACCCCTTTCGTATACTATGGCTACACCTTC
TRBJ2-1	once	TRBV5-4	TRBD1	CASSLGQGGNEQFF	TGTGCCAGCAGCCTCGGACAGGGGGGGAATGAGCAGTTCTTC
TRBJ1-1	once	TRBV29-1	.	CSVLGQMNTEAFF	TGCAGCGTACTAGGACAGATGAACACTGAAGCTTTCTTT
TRBJ1-1	.	TRBV4-1	.	CASSQDGGAATESEAFF	TGCGCCAGCAGCCAAGATGGAGGGGCCGCTACCGAGTCTGAAGCTTTCTTT
TRBJ2-5	.	TRBV5-1	.	CASSLDPKQFHQETQYF	TGCGCCAGCAGCTTGGATCCGAAACAGTTCCACCAGGAGACCCAGTACTTC
TRBJ2-7	.	TRBV7-6	TRBD2	CASSLGGSTYEQYF	TGTGCCAGCAGCTTGGGCGGGAGTACCTACGAGCAGTACTTC
TRBJ2-1	.	TRBV18	TRBD2	CASSPFTGGSYNEQFF	TGTGCCAGCTCACCATTTACGGGAGGATCCTACAATGAGCAGTTCTTC
TRBJ2-3	many	TRBV29-1	.	CSKMSTDTQYF	TGCAGTAAAATGAGCACAGATACGCAGTATTTT
TRBJ1-2	once	TRBV5-1	TRBD1	CASREMYRGRRYGYTF	TGCGCCAGCAGGGAAATGTACAGGGGGCGCCGGTATGGCTACACCTTC
TRBJ2-3	.	TRBV29-1	.	CSIRLQALSTDTQYF	TGCAGCATACGATTACAGGCCTTAAGCACAGATACGCAGTATTTT
TRBJ2-5	few	TRBV19	TRBD1	CATRDRGLETQYF	TGTGCCACGAGGGACAGGGGGCTGGAGACCCAGTACTTC
TRBJ1-2	.	TRBV18	.	CASSPAAREHFYGYTF	TGTGCCAGCTCACCGGCAGCAAGGGAGCACTTCTATGGCTACACCTTC